The T cell receptor (beta chain) under discussion was sequenced for a study of cytomegalovirus exposure and HLA in healthy donors (dated by TCRdb to between 2016 and 2019). For the wider study: In an earlier analysis of approximately 640 of the donors, around 300 Gb of sequence data and 90 million to 120 million unique TCR beta sequences from roughly 190 million T cells were reported. Roughly 310 gigabases of sequencing data and tens of millions of unique TCR sequences were included in an early release covering about 620 HLA-typed donors. The genetic ancestry cluster associated with self-reported Caucasian donors included 81% of the 300 to 450 genotyped donors. The study aimed to test whether signatures of past pathogen exposure could be identified by cataloging public T cell receptors. Using immunosequencing, the study profiled T cell repertoires from about 650 subjects and related those repertoires to cytomegalovirus serostatus. A separate validation cohort of roughly 130 different subjects was used in addition to the roughly 700-subject first cohort. To predict cytomegalovirus infection status, the study combined high-throughput TCR immunosequencing, statistical association of individual TCRs with disease status, and machine learning. A later analysis re-examined previously published TCR beta repertoires from just over 650 donors and added high-resolution HLA genotyping to investigate patterns of TCR occurrence. Rather than using new phenotypic data, the later analysis identified candidate immune exposures from TCR beta sequences and from how often those sequences occurred across donors. In an earlier analysis of 500 to 650 of the donors, high-throughput TCR beta sequencing was used to judge whether each TCR beta V gene segment behaved as functional or pseudogenic. Donor age, sex, ethnicity and CMV serostatus were compiled together with the repertoire data. A later genetic analysis used genome-wide SNP genotypes for about 65% of the roughly 700 donors, treating that subset as a discovery cohort. Every repertoire in the discovery cohort had been generated on one and the same sequencing platform. Class I and class II HLA loci were covered by the typing at four-digit resolution. Typing coverage varied by locus: about 629-630 donors for A, B, C, DRB1 and DQB1; around 560 for DQA1; approximately 570 for DPA1; about 450 for DPB1. Because of strong linkage in the cohort, roughly five DR-DQ haplotypes were treated as single units for association and clustering. On average, around 240,000 unique TCR beta nucleotide sequences were sequenced per donor among 398 genotyped donors of the cohort, with roughly 19% of those sequences being non-productive.

The cohort was made up of 666 healthy bone marrow donors. At the time of sampling, all cohort members were nominally healthy, though unrecorded immune exposures were likely present. The donor was CMV seronegative and was included in the group of several hundred seronegative cohort members. Each donor provided a peripheral blood sample, and peripheral blood mononuclear cells were used for TCR beta sequencing. Genomic DNA extraction from the blood cell samples was performed with the Qiagen DNeasy Blood Extraction Kit. This clone was counted between two and nine times. What antigen it recognizes has not been identified. Per-base quality was not reported, and no clone a single base away is much larger than it. Broad study findings and their caveats: Some IMGT-functional V segments, including TRBV6-2 and TRBV6-3, could not be distinguished by the 87-base-pair reads and were therefore excluded. A total of 150 to 200 TCR beta chains were listed by the study as associated with cytomegalovirus. Compared with the roughly 710-donor mean, donors in an Asian-associated ancestry cluster had fewer N-insertions in productive TCRs, according to a later genetic analysis. Immune exposure information for the cohort was limited to CMV serostatus. Because counts were too low, approximately 15 rarely observed V segments, including chromosome 9 orphons, were excluded from the earlier analysis of several hundred of the donors. A group of highly shared sequence variants was considered likely to be a technical artifact of the sequencing pipeline. A further reported finding was that TCR beta sequences accurately predicted the HLA-A and HLA-B alleles for most subjects in the first cohort. Presence/absence analyses assumed roughly uniform sequencing depth across donors, an assumption that may not hold. Most TCR sequences were observed very rarely across donors, whereas some public TCRs were present in many individuals. In a later analysis, HLA-associated TCR beta chains were found to be more clonally expanded and to have lower generation probabilities than equally common non-associated chains. In an earlier analysis of some 500 of the donors, most TCR beta V segments were observed in productive rearrangements about 90% or about 30% of the time, broadly matching IMGT annotations. A later genetic analysis associated a missense DCLRE1C variant with V-gene and J-gene trimming of TCR beta chains, and an independent cohort replicated the association. In this cohort, only TCR beta chains were sequenced, and detectable features were limited by the absence of alpha or paired-chain data. In a later analysis, the rate of TCR association differed among HLA loci, with DRB1 alleles having the most associated TCRs and HLA-C alleles having the fewest. A later analysis found that most CMV-associated TCR beta chains appeared HLA-restricted, with HLA associations seemingly driven largely by CMV exposure. Cytomegalovirus status was reported to be diagnosed by the classifier with high specificity and sensitivity in both the original and validation cohorts. Strong co-occurrence of HLA alleles, especially DR and DQ, made assigning TCR associations to individual alleles difficult. Three of the identified cytomegalovirus-associated TCR beta chains were confirmed in vitro to be specific for cytomegalovirus antigens. Because HLA typing was missing for some donors at each locus, association tests included only the typed subset. Correlated functional status among segregating V segments might be attributable to linkage disequilibrium, but an unknown experimental factor could not be ruled out. Several of the top co-occurrence clusters appeared to be linked to parvovirus B19, influenza, CMV and Epstein-Barr virus, according to a later analysis. The authors suggested that the approach could potentially be extended to other disease states and immunological phenotypes. Specific HLA alleles were associated with over 15,000 TCR beta sequences at a false discovery rate of 0.05 in a later analysis.

Library method: the immunoSEQ multiplex PCR assay. For the multiplex PCR, a mixture combining 60 forward primers for TCR Vbeta segments and 13 reverse primers for TCR Jbeta segments was used. The CDR3 region of rearranged TCR beta genes was amplified from genomic DNA by a multiplex PCR assay. On the Illumina HiSeq System, the amplified TCR beta libraries were sequenced as 87-base-pair reads. As for how the authors treated the data: Across the 666 repertoires, a later analysis counted approximately 83 million unique TCR beta chains, roughly 11 million of which were shared by at least two donors. To remove PCR and sequencing errors, raw reads were error-corrected and collapsed into unique sequences using a nearest-neighbor algorithm that merged closely related sequences. CDR3 sequences were aligned to IMGT reference sequences to assign V, D and J gene segments. For a sequence to be retained, at least a six-nucleotide match to both a V gene segment and a J gene segment was required. Rearrangements were classified as productive when the CDR3 lacked stop codons and remained in frame with V and J, and all other rearrangements were classified as non-productive. CDR3 was defined by IMGT convention, running from the second conserved V-encoded cysteine to the conserved J-encoded phenylalanine. Sequences without an unambiguous match to a single V gene segment were excluded from the earlier analysis of approximately 560 of the donors. In an earlier analysis of 450 to 700 of the donors, V segments were called functional above 56.7% productive rearrangements and were called segregating when the between-donor standard deviation exceeded 5%. A statistical classification framework was built for diagnosing cytomegalovirus status from the catalog of TCR beta chain sequences. V and J gene assignment, in a later analysis, came from comparing TCR nucleotide sequences with IMGT/GENE-DB human TR gene sequences. A later analysis assigned CDR3 sequences and most-parsimonious VDJ recombination scenarios with the TCRdist pipeline. In a later analysis, every TCR beta chain was defined by the combination of its CDR3 amino acid sequence and its V-gene family, and reads without a unique V-gene family were dropped. In a later analysis, around 600 highly shared, low-generation-probability nucleotide sequences were removed to address suspected cross-contamination and a sequencing artifact. For each public chain, a later analysis derived a clonal expansion index from normalized ranks of inferred template counts within each repertoire. In a later analysis, generation probabilities were computed with a VDJ recombination model fitted to out-of-frame rearrangements, and the resulting probabilities were checked against IGoR. Hypergeometric tests were used in a later analysis to score TCR-TCR, TCR-HLA and TCR-CMV co-occurrence, with a repertoire-size bias correction applied to the TCR pairs. In a later analysis, false discovery rates were estimated by permuting HLA or CMV assignments 20 times. In a later analysis, co-occurring TCRs were grouped using DBSCAN, with TCRdist sequence similarity added in when clustering inside HLA-allele-positive subsets. Repertoires with fewer than 30,000 or more than 120,000 public chains, plus five repertoires with anomalous nucleotide sharing, were excluded from co-occurrence clustering. TCRdb limited this immuneACCESS table to in-frame rearrangements with V and J called. A share of clones is missing; checked studies link under half to unresolved V genes, and the rest is unexplained. For V, J and clone size, that table is used; D and trimming come from the DNA. Across this sample there are over 55,000 clones, with roughly 86% seen only once. 1.4% of the sample comes from the top ten.

V sheds 3 bases and J sheds 4 bases, leaving 20 bases between their ends. The CDR3 measures 16 amino acids from cysteine to phenylalanine. The only DNA kept is the CDR3, 48 bases in frame from the first base. The germline V gene provides CDR1 SGDLS and CDR2 YYNGEE. The V and J genes are TRBV9 and TRBJ2-7; the D gene is perhaps TRBD2, on 6 matching bases. Sequences were obtained from PBMCs. This TCR came from a man aged 18-30 years in good health and CMV-seronegative. Here is the DNA: TGTGCCAGCAGCGGGGGGGAGACTGGAGGATTTTACGAGCAGTACTTC. This translates into CASSGGETGGFYEQYF.